One sample yielded the 8 T cell receptor beta chains listed below, sequenced in a study of T cells in Graves' hyperthyroidism and ophthalmopathy. Amplified regions were TCR beta CDR3 sequences from RNA transcripts. TCR CDR3 underwent first-round RT-PCR with the HTBI primer set. TCRdb re-called the multiplex PCR reads through MiXCR, storing one row per CDR3 protein. The sample contains about 840,000 distinct CDR3 sequences, about two fifths of which appear only once. The sequenced sample consisted of blood. The receptors come from a man younger than 35 with Graves' hyperthyroidism.

Comments on this clonotype: Relative to the germline gene, one junction end is altered; a read error may explain this. The rearrangement uses TRBV7-3 and TRBJ2-7; 8 bases fit TRBD2. The CDR3 runs 15 residues. CDR1 and CDR2 from the germline V gene are SGHTA and FQGTGA. The CDR3 reads CASSQDDGRAYEQYF. The CDR3 DNA sequence: TGCGCCAGCAGCCAAGATGACGGGAGGGCCTACGAGCAGTACTTC. Full variable domain (remainder filled in from reference TRBV7-3 and TRBJ2-7): GAGVSQTPSNKVTEKGKYVELRCDPISGHTALYWYRQSLGQGPEFLIYFQGTGAADDSGLPNDRFFAVRPEGSVSTLKIQRTERGDSAVYLCASSQDDGRAYEQYFGPGTRLTVT.

This clonotype was detected many times. The chain recombines TRBV10-3 with TRBJ2-5; D gene uncertain. Looked up from germline, CDR1 is ENHRY and CDR2 is SYGVKD. The CDR3 is 12 amino acids. V was clipped by 3 bases and J by 2 bases, with 4 bases between them. CDR3: CAISEPQETQYF. In DNA, the CDR3 is TGTGCCATCAGTGAACCTCAAGAGACCCAGTACTTC.

Many counts were recorded for this clonotype. The genes are TRBV2 and TRBJ2-5; D remains unclear. The germline V gene encodes CDR1 SNHLY and CDR2 FYNNEI. The CDR3 length is 11 residues. Deletions cut 3 bases from V and 5 bases from J, with 4 bases between. The DNA for the CDR3 is TGTGCCAGCAGTGAGGGCGAGACCCAGTACTTC. It yields the protein CASSEGETQYF.

This clonotype was seen a few times. The CDR3 nucleotides are TGTGCCAGCAGCTCCTACGGGACAGATAACGAGCAGTACTTC. Translation gives CASSSYGTDNEQYF. This rearrangement joins TRBV7-9 to TRBJ2-7; 7 bases match TRBD1. Losses at the gene ends were 4 bases for V and 5 bases for J; bases not matched to a gene: 8. Per germline, CDR1 SEHNR and CDR2 FQNEAQ (reference sequence). The CDR3 consists of 14 residues.

This clonotype has only a few counts. The V and J genes are TRBV24-1 and TRBJ2-5; no reliable D call. Germline V gives CDR1 KGHDR, CDR2 SFDVKD. This CDR3 spans 13 amino acids. Trimming stripped 0 bases from V and 3 bases from J, with 4 bases between. CDR3 sequence (DNA): TGTGCCACCAGTGATTTGAGGGAAGAGACCCAGTACTTC. This codes for CATSDLREETQYF.

This clonotype turned up a few times. The chain couples TRBV5-4 to TRBJ2-2; D is uncertain. CDR3 size: 13 residues. Germline CDR1 reads SGHNT; CDR2 reads YYREEE (reference sequence). V shed 2 bases and J shed 4 bases, with 6 bases lying between them. Written as DNA, the CDR3 is TGTGCCAGCAGCTTTACGAGCACCGGGGAGCTGTTTTTT. This sequence encodes CASSFTSTGELFF.

As to this clonotype: Just one base apart from a much larger clone, this may be a read error. This sequence joins TRBV2 and TRBJ1-5; D uncertain. Trimming removed 6 bases at V and 6 bases at J, with 15 bases between. Germline values: CDR1 SNHLY, CDR2 FYNNEI. This CDR3 comprises 14 residues. The CDR3 loop reads CASSLQRASQPQHF. The CDR3 bases are TGTGCCAGCAGCCTACAGAGGGCAAGTCAGCCCCAGCATTTT.

In this sample, this clonotype turned up a few times. The chain couples TRBV9 to TRBJ2-2, with a tentative D call TRBD1 (6 bases). V was trimmed by 4 bases and J by 7 bases, leaving 23 bases between them. The CDR3 has 17 residues. Germline-derived CDR1 and CDR2 are SGDLS and YYNGEE. The CDR3, as DNA: TGTGCCAGCAGCCTCGACTCCGGGACACAAATCGGCGGGGAGCTGTTTTTT. It translates to CASSLDSGTQIGGELFF.